This paragraph reports one T cell receptor (beta chain). This sample was taken from a study of T cell changes during pregnancy in multiple sclerosis. Profiled with immunoSEQ multiplex PCR; TCRdb holds only in-frame clones, not every one. The repertoire holds around 36,000 clones, with around 94% as singletons. V dropped 3 bases and J dropped 7; count of bases not matched to a gene: 3. CDR3 length equals 13 residues. CDR1 MRHNA and CDR2 SNTAGT come from the germline V gene. V and J are TRBV6-4 and TRBJ1-5; 7 bases are shared with TRBD1. The TCR was taken from a female donor with multiple sclerosis, enrolled in a pregnancy study. Sequencing was performed on peripheral blood, taken before pregnancy. This chain's CDR3 is CASSEEDRQPQHF. In nucleotides, the CDR3 is TGTGCCAGCAGTGAAGAGGACAGGCAGCCCCAGCATTTT.